This T cell receptor (beta chain) originates from a study of T cell responses to AZD1222 COVID-19 vaccine. V gave up 2 bases and J gave up 0 bases, with 2 bases separating them. Germline V gene sequence: CDR1 MNHEY, CDR2 SMNVEV (reference sequence). This CDR3 is 13 amino acids long. Repertoires were generated with immunoSEQ multiplex PCR, while TCRdb's copy carries only in-frame clones and drops some. This sample lists over 120,000 clones; its ten largest clones have about 2.2%. The source of this sequence is an adult in good health. The chain combines TRBV27 with TRBJ1-3; D is undetermined. The sequencing sample was made of peripheral blood. CDR3 loop: CASSLNSGNTIYF. CDR3 DNA sequence: TGTGCCAGCAGTTTAAACTCTGGAAACACCATATATTTT.